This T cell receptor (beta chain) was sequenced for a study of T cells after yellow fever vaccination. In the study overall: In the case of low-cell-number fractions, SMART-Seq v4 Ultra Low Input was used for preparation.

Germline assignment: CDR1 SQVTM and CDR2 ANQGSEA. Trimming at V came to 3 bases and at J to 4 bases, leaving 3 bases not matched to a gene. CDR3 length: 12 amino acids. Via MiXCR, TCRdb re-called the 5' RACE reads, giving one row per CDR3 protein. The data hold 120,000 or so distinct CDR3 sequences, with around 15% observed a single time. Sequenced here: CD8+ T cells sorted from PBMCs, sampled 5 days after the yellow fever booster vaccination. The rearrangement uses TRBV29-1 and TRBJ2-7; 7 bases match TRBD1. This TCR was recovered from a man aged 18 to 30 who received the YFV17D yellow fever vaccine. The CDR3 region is CSVESRGYEQYF. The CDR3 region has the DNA TGCAGCGTTGAGTCCAGGGGGTACGAGCAGTACTTC.